This T cell receptor beta chain was captured by sequencing in a study of PD-L1 blockade in urothelial cancer. Whole-study context: Of some 29 patients, around 25 were males with bladder-origin urothelial cancer. The analyses of blood took place 3 weeks (second dose) and 6 weeks after treatment start.

Produced via immunoSEQ multiplex PCR; TCRdb's table is partial and in-frame only. The sample lists tens of thousands of clones; 70% to 90% were seen once. This CDR3 region has 14 residues. With 5 bases clipped from V and 2 bases from J, the junction kept 3 bases outside the gene matches. Per germline, CDR1 SGHNT and CDR2 YYREEE (reference sequence). The time point: pretreatment peripheral blood. This chain connects TRBV5-4 to TRBJ1-4; 7 bases align to TRBD1. This material consisted of PBMCs, taken around atezolizumab (anti-PD-L1) treatment. This clonotype was obtained from a donor aged 40 or over with urothelial cancer. The DNA of the CDR3 is TGTGCCAGCAGTTACAGGGGCACTAATGAAAAACTGTTTTTT. Translated: CASSYRGTNEKLFF.